This TCR beta chain is from a study of response to subunit inactivated influenza vaccine (dated by TCRdb to 2017 to 2018). For context, the study as a whole: Deep quantitative profiling of the T cell receptor repertoire was used in the study to follow responses to a trivalent subunit inactivated influenza vaccine. Study-wide findings and limitations: It was suggested by the authors that each seasonal influenza vaccination may recruit only a limited number of new T cells.

Comments on this clonotype: Its antigen is still unknown. No clone much larger than this one lies a single base away; base qualities are absent.

A distance of 11 bases separates the germline ends of V and J, which lose 0 bases and 2 bases respectively. The CDR3, from cysteine to phenylalanine, totals 14 residues. The only DNA kept is the CDR3, 42 bases in frame from the first base. The CDR1 and CDR2 encoded by the germline V gene (reference sequence) are DFQATT and SNEGSKA. The receptor library was made with RT-PCR. For sequencing, an Illumina HiSeq 2500 was employed. Clones were called with MiXCR by TCRdb after fastp trimmed the public reads at Q25, and only in-frame beta chains were retained. Entries that share a CDR3 protein sequence are merged under the most common genes and DNA. Across this sample there are hundreds of thousands of distinct CDR3 sequences, with just over 20% seen only once. Together, the top ten hold about a tenth of the sample.

The chain joins TRBV20-1 to TRBJ2-7; no D segment can be confidently identified. This TCR was recovered from a man aged 50 to 75 who received an inactivated influenza vaccine. Donor details come from another sample of the same person, matched by shared clones. The input for sequencing was PBMCs from blood, taken less than 22 months after vaccination. The sequenced DNA: TGCAGTGCTAGAGATCTCGGAGAGACCTACGAGCAGTACTTC. This encodes CSARDLGETYEQYF.